The rows below give T cell receptor beta chains drawn from one sample of a study of T cells expressing NK-cell markers. TCRdb reprocessed the 5' RACE reads and keeps a single row for each CDR3 protein, giving no DNA. The table gives fewer than 550,000 distinct CDR3 sequences; the top ten clones make up over 1.1% of it. The material sequenced was blood T cells: a sorted CD56 or NKG2C T cell subset, CD4+ or CD8+ T cells, or bulk PBMC T cells (not recorded which). Every receptor here comes from a woman between 50 and 59 years old in good health. Each CDR3 is given with its conserved first and last residue.

J gene | V gene | CDR3 protein
TRBJ2-4 | TRBV7-6 | CASSGDRGDIQYF
TRBJ1-3 | TRBV29-1 | CSVEPRQQSGNTIYF
TRBJ1-2 | TRBV29-1 | CSVDSAANYGYTF
TRBJ1-3 | TRBV4-1 | CASSQPGRPSGNTIYF
TRBJ2-7 | TRBV20-1 | CSALRREGRREQYF
TRBJ2-1 | TRBV12-3/TRBV12-4 | CASARFDEQFF
TRBJ2-6 | TRBV18 | CASSPGSAGANVLTF
TRBJ2-7 | TRBV7-8 | CASSESRDGEWYF
TRBJ2-6 | TRBV12-5 | CASASAGGSGANVLTF
TRBJ1-4 | TRBV10-3 | CAIGELPGGLFF
TRBJ2-4 | TRBV11-2 | CASSFPRNSGRSLIKRDIQYF
TRBJ1-2 | TRBV12-3/TRBV12-4 | CASSYQPGSYGYTF
TRBJ1-2 | TRBV5-1 | CASRPEPGQVNYGYTF
TRBJ1-6 | TRBV7-9 | CASSLRQVDNSPLHF
TRBJ2-1 | TRBV5-1 | CASSLLADLSYNEQFF
TRBJ2-3 | TRBV27 | CASSFPSENTDTQYF
TRBJ2-7 | TRBV28 | CATTGPSYEQYF
TRBJ1-4 | TRBV4-2 | CASSQEGQGAQEKLFF
TRBJ2-1 | TRBV12-3/TRBV12-4 | CASSFLRGPNEQFF